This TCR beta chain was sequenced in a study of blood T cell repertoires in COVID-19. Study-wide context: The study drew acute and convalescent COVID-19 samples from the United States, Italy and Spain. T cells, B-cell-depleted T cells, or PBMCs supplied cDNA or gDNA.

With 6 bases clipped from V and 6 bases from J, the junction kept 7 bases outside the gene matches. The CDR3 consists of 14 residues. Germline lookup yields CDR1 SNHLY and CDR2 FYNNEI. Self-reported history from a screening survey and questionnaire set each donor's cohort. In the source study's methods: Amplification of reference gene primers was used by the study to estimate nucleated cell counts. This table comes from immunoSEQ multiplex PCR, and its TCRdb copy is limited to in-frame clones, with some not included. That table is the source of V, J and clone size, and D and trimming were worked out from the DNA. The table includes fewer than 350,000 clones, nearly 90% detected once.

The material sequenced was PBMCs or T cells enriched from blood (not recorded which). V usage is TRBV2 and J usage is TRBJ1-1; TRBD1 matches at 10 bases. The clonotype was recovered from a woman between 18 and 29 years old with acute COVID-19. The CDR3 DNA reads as TGTGCCAGCAGCAGACAGGGGGCGAAGCCTGAAGCTTTCTTT. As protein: CASSRQGAKPEAFF.